The 27 T cell receptor beta chains reported below all come from one sample, sequenced in a study of blood T cell repertoires in COVID-19. Data came from immunoSEQ multiplex PCR; TCRdb stores just in-frame clones and leaves some out. The table lists some 80,000 clones, around 84% of them singletons, with over 9.5% in the top ten. The sequencing input was peripheral blood. The source is a man in his 60s with COVID-19, enrolled during active disease.

This sequence joins TRBV3-1 (or the pseudogene TRBV3-2) and TRBJ2-2; 10 nucleotides align to TRBD1. The CDR3 is 15 amino acids. The V segment lost 5 bases and the J segment 4 bases; nucleotides outside the gene matches: 4. Germline V gene lookup returns CDR1 LGHDT and CDR2 YNNKEL (reference sequence). CDR3 amino acids: CASSTGTGVTGELFF. CDR3 DNA sequence: TGTGCCAGCAGCACTGGGACAGGGGTCACCGGGGAGCTGTTTTTT.

In DNA, the CDR3 is TGTGCCAGCGGGGGTAGCGGGAGGGGCTACGAGCAGTACTTC. Translated, it gives CASGGSGRGYEQYF. The chain combines TRBV6-1 with TRBJ2-7; 11 nucleotides match TRBD2. CDR1 and CDR2 from the germline V gene are MNHNS and SASEGT. The CDR3 sequence is 14 residues long. Germline trimming cut 8 bases from V and 3 bases from J; bases unmatched to any gene: 6.

The gene calls are TRBV7-3 and TRBJ2-1; a weak D match, TRBD2 (6 bases). CDR3 length equals 15 residues. Germline CDR1 reads SGHTA; CDR2 reads FQGTGA. Trimming took 2 bases from V and 5 from J, leaving 13 bases between them. CDR3 protein: CASSLHRDLNNEQFF. Here the CDR3 DNA reads TGTGCCAGCAGCTTACATCGGGACTTAAACAATGAGCAGTTCTTC.

V usage is TRBV29-1 and J usage is TRBJ2-2, with TRBD2 matching over 7 bases. CDR3 length: 14 amino acids. The germline CDR1 and CDR2 sequences are SQVTM and ANQGSEA. V lost 6 bases, J lost 2 bases, and 6 bases stayed unmatched. CDR3 region: CSVKTSRNTGELFF. The CDR3 DNA reads as TGCAGCGTGAAGACTAGCCGCAACACCGGGGAGCTGTTTTTT.

The chain uses TRBV9 and TRBJ1-2; 8 bases fit TRBD1. V was clipped by 4 bases and J by 2 bases; unmatched bases: 10. The CDR3 loop spans 16 amino acids. Looked up from germline, CDR1 is SGDLS and CDR2 is YYNGEE. Written as DNA, the CDR3 is TGTGCCAGCAGCTCTCGAGGACAGGGAGCCAACTATGGCTACACCTTC. It specifies CASSSRGQGANYGYTF. The variable domain in full, completed from reference TRBV9 and TRBJ1-2, reads DSGVTQTPKHLITATGQRVTLRCSPRSGDLSVYWYQQSLDQGLQFLIQYYNGEERAKGNILERFSAQQFPDLHSELNLSSLELGDSALYFCASSSRGQGANYGYTFGSGTRLTVV.

The V gene is TRBV9, the J gene TRBJ2-2; D ambiguous. The CDR3 length is 14 residues. Germline CDR1 SGDLS, CDR2 YYNGEE. Trimming left V 0 bases short and J 4 bases short, with 7 bases between. CDR3 in amino acids: CASSVDSFTGELFF. The CDR3, as DNA: TGTGCCAGCAGCGTAGACAGCTTCACCGGGGAGCTGTTTTTT. Looking up the rest from reference TRBV9 and TRBJ2-2 gives the full variable domain: DSGVTQTPKHLITATGQRVTLRCSPRSGDLSVYWYQQSLDQGLQFLIQYYNGEERAKGNILERFSAQQFPDLHSELNLSSLELGDSALYFCASSVDSFTGELFFGEGSRLTVL.

The chain uses TRBV30 and TRBJ1-1; 11 nucleotides match TRBD1. The V segment lost 8 bases and the J segment 0 bases; nucleotides outside the gene matches: 11. The CDR3 contains 16 residues. Germline V gene sequence: CDR1 GTSNPN, CDR2 SVGIG (reference sequence). As DNA, the CDR3 is TGTGCCCACGACGCCCGGACAGGGGGCGTGAACACTGAAGCTTTCTTT. Encoded protein: CAHDARTGGVNTEAFF.

This rearrangement joins TRBV3-1 (or the pseudogene TRBV3-2) to TRBJ2-5; D is unresolved. The CDR3 contains 15 residues. Germline V lookup: CDR1 LGHDT, CDR2 YNNKEL (reference sequence). The V and J ends lost 1 base and 3 bases respectively, with 12 bases between them. Written as DNA, the CDR3 is TGTGCCAGCAGCCAAGGAAGTGCGGTAAAAGAGACCCAGTACTTC. This codes for CASSQGSAVKETQYF.

The V and J genes are TRBV25-1 and TRBJ2-6; 7 positions agree with TRBD1. CDR1 is MGHDK, CDR2 SYGVNS, per germline. J was trimmed by 17 bases and V by 5 bases; bases with no gene match: 12. The CDR3 contains 13 residues. The DNA for the CDR3 is TGTGCCAGCAGTTTTGGGACAGCTGTAGAAGTGACTTTC. Amino acids: CASSFGTAVEVTF.

V and J are TRBV3-1 (or the pseudogene TRBV3-2) and TRBJ1-6, with D hard to call. The CDR3 has 14 residues. Germline V gives CDR1 LGHDT, CDR2 YNNKEL (reference sequence). Trimming stripped 1 base from V and 10 bases from J, with 11 bases between. This CDR3 reads CASSQGAVESPLHF. As DNA, the CDR3 is TGTGCCAGCAGCCAAGGGGCAGTAGAATCACCCCTCCACTTT.

This sequence joins TRBV24-1 and TRBJ1-5, with 9 nucleotides matching TRBD1. The junction had 4 bases not matched to a gene; V was cut back by 3 bases and J by 5 bases. Germline CDR1 reads KGHDR; CDR2 reads SFDVKD. CDR3 length equals 15 residues. This CDR3 is CATSDRDREHQPQHF. The CDR3 coding sequence is TGTGCCACCAGTGATCGGGACAGGGAGCATCAGCCCCAGCATTTT.

The genes are TRBV5-1 and TRBJ1-6; tentatively, D is TRBD1 (6 bases). Germline V gene sequence: CDR1 SGHRS, CDR2 YFSETQ. V was cut by 3 bases and J by 0 bases, with 16 bases left in between. This CDR3 comprises 18 residues. Here the CDR3 DNA reads TGCGCCAGCAGCTCGGGCCTCGACAGGAGCTCCTATAATTCACCCCTCCACTTT. It codes for CASSSGLDRSSYNSPLHF.

This sequence joins TRBV7-9 and TRBJ1-2, with D possibly TRBD1 on 5 matching bases. Germline assignment: CDR1 SEHNR and CDR2 FQNEAQ (reference sequence). The CDR3 has 12 residues. V was shortened by 10 bases and J by 7 bases, with 16 bases between the two germline ends. DNA of the CDR3: TGTGCCACCCGGGAAGGGGAGGTTGGCTACACCTTC. Its protein is CATREGEVGYTF.

The V call is TRBV7-3, the J call TRBJ2-1; perhaps TRBD1 as D (5 bases). CDR1 SGHTA and CDR2 FQGTGA come from the germline V gene. V was cut by 5 bases and J by 4 bases, with 15 bases left in between. CDR3 length: 15 amino acids. The CDR3 DNA sequence: TGTGCCAGCAGCCAACCGACAGAAAATTACAATGAGCAGTTCTTC. Translation gives CASSQPTENYNEQFF.

This chain joins TRBV7-2 and TRBJ1-5; D gene ambiguous. Germline CDR1 is SGHTA and CDR2 is FQGNSA. This CDR3 comprises 15 residues. Trimming removed 6 bases from V and 2 bases from J, with 14 bases in between. The CDR3 spells CASRPTGGGNQPQHF. The CDR3, as DNA: TGTGCCAGCAGGCCTACCGGAGGTGGCAATCAGCCCCAGCATTTT. Variable domain in full (rest from reference TRBV7-2 and TRBJ1-5): GAGVSQSPSNKVTEKGKDVELRCDPISGHTALYWYRQSLGQGLEFLIYFQGNSAPDKSGLPSDRFSAERTGGSVSTLTIQRTQQEDSAVYLCASRPTGGGNQPQHFGDGTRLSIL.

The chain is built from TRBV10-3 and TRBJ2-7, with a tentative D call TRBD2 (6 bases). The CDR3 loop spans 12 amino acids. Germline V gene data show CDR1 as ENHRY and CDR2 as SYGVKD. V dropped 10 bases and J dropped 6 bases, with 16 bases sitting between them. The CDR3 loop is CATNQAEGEQYF. The CDR3 region has the DNA TGTGCCACCAACCAGGCGGAGGGCGAGCAGTACTTC.

J is TRBJ2-5 and V is TRBV7-6; D is ambiguous. In germline, CDR1 is SGHVS, CDR2 FNYEAQ. V was clipped by 4 bases and J by 1 base, with 13 bases between them. CDR3 size: 15 residues. CDR3 loop: CASSSYTGVQETQYF. The CDR3 region has the DNA TGTGCCAGCAGCTCTTATACTGGAGTCCAAGAGACCCAGTACTTC.

This chain links TRBV29-1 with TRBJ2-7; 8 nucleotides align to TRBD2. V lost 6 bases and J lost 6; bases outside the gene matches: 13. Germline V gives CDR1 SQVTM, CDR2 ANQGSEA. The CDR3 runs 14 residues. The CDR3 loop reads CSVKPGTSASEQYF. The CDR3 nucleotides read TGCAGCGTCAAGCCCGGGACTAGTGCTTCCGAGCAGTACTTC.

The chain couples TRBV5-1 to TRBJ1-1; D unclear. Trimming stripped 2 bases from V and 3 bases from J, with 8 bases between. Germline assignment: CDR1 SGHRS and CDR2 YFSETQ. CDR3 length equals 13 residues. CDR3 in DNA: TGCGCCAGCAGCTTACAGAGGGACACTGAAGCTTTCTTT. Translating gives CASSLQRDTEAFF.

J is TRBJ2-1 and V is TRBV3-1 (or the pseudogene TRBV3-2); D perhaps matches TRBD1 (7 bases). The length of the CDR3 is 14 residues. Trimming took off 4 bases at V and 10 bases at J, with 17 bases between the two ends. From germline, CDR1 is LGHDT and CDR2 YNNKEL (reference sequence). The CDR3 here is CASSPRGQTQEQFF. In nucleotides, the CDR3 is TGTGCCAGCAGCCCGCGGGGACAGACTCAGGAGCAGTTCTTC.

The chain's CDR3 is CAISEQHPTYEQYF. The CDR3, as DNA: TGTGCCATCAGTGAGCAACACCCGACCTACGAGCAGTACTTC. The J gene is TRBJ2-7, the V gene TRBV10-3; D call uncertain. The CDR3 has 14 amino acids. Trimming took 2 bases from V and 2 from J, leaving 10 bases between them. Looked up from germline, CDR1 is ENHRY and CDR2 is SYGVKD.

The gene calls are TRBV29-1 and TRBJ1-1, with D perhaps TRBD1 (5 bases). The CDR3 totals 13 residues. V gave up 3 bases and J gave up 1 base, with 9 bases separating them. CDR1 and CDR2 (germline): SQVTM, ANQGSEA. CDR3 coding DNA: TGCAGCGTTGAGGGGGGTAGGAACACTGAAGCTTTCTTT. This gives the protein CSVEGGRNTEAFF.

This chain links TRBV19 with TRBJ2-5; D might be TRBD1 (5 bases). Trimming removed 6 bases at V and 0 bases at J, with 8 bases between. CDR1 and CDR2 (germline): LNHDA, SQIVND (reference sequence). CDR3 size: 13 residues. CDR3 region: CASSRQYQETQYF. CDR3 nucleotides: TGTGCCAGTAGCCGACAGTACCAAGAGACCCAGTACTTC.

Comment on this clone: Germline and junction disagree at one end, which may indicate a read error. The CDR3 loop reads CASSRGGLAGANTGELFF. The CDR3 DNA follows: TGCGCCAGTAGCCGGGGGGGGCTCGCGGGGGCCAACACCGGGGAGCTGTTTTTT. The gene calls are TRBV19 and TRBJ2-2; 8 positions agree with TRBD2. Germline loops: CDR1 LNHDA, CDR2 SQIVND (reference sequence). This CDR3 region has 18 residues.

This chain joins TRBV19 and TRBJ2-5; D may be TRBD1 (6 bases). Germline-derived CDR1 and CDR2 are LNHDA and SQIVND (reference sequence). V was clipped by 1 base and J by 5 bases, with 14 bases between them. The CDR3 runs to 15 residues. CDR3 nucleotide sequence: TGTGCCAGTAGTATAGCAGGACAGAGAGGGGAGACCCAGTACTTC. This gives the protein CASSIAGQRGETQYF.

The chain couples TRBV6-5 to TRBJ2-4, with a weak D call TRBD1 (5 bases). Germline loops: CDR1 MNHEY, CDR2 SVGAGI. This CDR3 comprises 16 residues. Trimming stripped 3 bases from V and 2 bases from J, with 14 bases between. In DNA, the CDR3 is TGTGCCAGCAGTTATTACACAACAGGCTCCAAAAACATTCAGTACTTC. Its translation is CASSYYTTGSKNIQYF.

This chain uses TRBV27 with TRBJ2-1; the D gene is possibly TRBD2 (6 bases). Deletions cut 6 bases from V and 4 bases from J, with 16 bases between. The CDR3 loop spans 15 amino acids. Germline V gene data show CDR1 as MNHEY and CDR2 as SMNVEV (reference sequence). CDR3: CASSRLVGGYNEQFF. The CDR3 nucleotides are TGTGCCAGCAGCAGACTCGTGGGGGGATACAATGAGCAGTTCTTC.